The next 26 T cell receptor beta chains were all read from a single sample in a study of blood T cells in healthy people across ages. Primers used in a second PCR of about 7 to 11 cycles were a sample-barcoded 5' primer and a J-beta primer mix. TCRdb re-analysed the 5' RACE reads in MiXCR, keeping a single row per CDR3 protein. The data show around 280,000 distinct CDR3 sequences, roughly 27% seen once. Sequencing was performed on blood. Receptors originate from a woman in her 70s in good health.

This clonotype was counted between two and nine times. V and J are TRBV5-1 and TRBJ1-1; a possible D gene is TRBD1 (5 bases). Trimming left V 3 bases short and J 1 base short, with 10 bases between. The CDR3 runs 14 residues. Germline-derived CDR1 and CDR2 are SGHRS and YFSETQ. CDR3 sequence reads: CASSWGGQNTEAFF. In DNA, the CDR3 is TGCGCCAGCAGCTGGGGCGGGCAGAACACTGAAGCTTTCTTT.

The chain recombines TRBV7-2 with TRBJ1-5; D not resolved. Germline CDR1 SGHTA, CDR2 FQGNSA. The V end was cut by 1 base, the J end by 3 bases, with 13 bases between. The CDR3 runs to 16 residues. The CDR3 sequence: CASSLVQRGPNQPQHF. CDR3 DNA: TGTGCCAGCAGCTTAGTACAGCGAGGGCCCAATCAGCCCCAGCATTTT.

Details on this clonotype: Since no conserved phenylalanine or tryptophan closes the CDR3, a read error is the likely cause. The chain recombines TRBV12-3 or TRBV12-4 with TRBJ2-4; 8 bases agree with TRBD2. The CDR3 spans 13 residues. The junction had 5 bases not matched to a gene; V was cut back by 7 bases and J by 6 bases. CDR3 sequence reads: CASTGLAGNIQYL. In DNA, the CDR3 is TGTGCCAGCACCGGACTAGCCGGAAACATTCAGTACCTC.

The V call is TRBV7-2, the J call TRBJ2-5, with D perhaps TRBD2 (5 bases). CDR1 SGHTA and CDR2 FQGNSA come from the germline V gene. V lost 6 bases to trimming and J lost 3 bases, with 11 bases between them. The CDR3 contains 13 residues. The CDR3 here is CASSPEAEETQYF. The CDR3 DNA reads as TGTGCCAGCAGTCCGGAGGCAGAAGAGACCCAGTACTTC. The full variable domain, its missing parts supplied by reference TRBV7-2 and TRBJ2-5, is GAGVSQSPSNKVTEKGKDVELRCDPISGHTALYWYRQSLGQGLEFLIYFQGNSAPDKSGLPSDRFSAERTGGSVSTLTIQRTQQEDSAVYLCASSPEAEETQYFGPGTRLLVL.

The V and J genes are TRBV20-1 and TRBJ2-1; 11 nucleotides agree with TRBD1. Per the germline V gene, CDR1 is DFQATT and CDR2 is SNEGSKA (reference sequence). Trimming at V came to 2 bases and at J to 7 bases, leaving 13 bases not matched to a gene. The CDR3 is made up of 17 amino acids. CDR3 residues: CSARPGTGGIRRNEQFF. The CDR3 coding sequence is TGCAGTGCTAGACCTGGGACAGGGGGAATCCGGAGGAATGAGCAGTTCTTC.

This clonotype occurred a few times. The chain uses TRBV20-1 and TRBJ2-5; TRBD2 is a possible D gene (6 bases). TRBJ2-7 matches the DNA end more closely, so the J call is doubtful. The CDR3 extends over 12 amino acids. Germline CDR1 is DFQATT and CDR2 is SNEGSKA (reference sequence). The CDR3 region is CSAREGEAEQYF. Written as DNA, the CDR3 is TGCAGTGCTAGAGAGGGGGAGGCCGAGCAGTACTTC.

The chain has TRBV20-1 and TRBJ1-2, with 7 positions matching TRBD1. The V gene end was trimmed by 0 bases and the J gene end by 6 bases; junction bases not matched to a gene: 4. Looked up from germline, CDR1 is DFQATT and CDR2 is SNEGSKA (reference sequence). The CDR3 has 13 residues. CDR3 bases: TGCAGTGCTAGAGATCGAGGGACAGATGGCTACACCTTC. Translation: CSARDRGTDGYTF.

Only a few counts were recorded for this clonotype. This chain joins TRBV4-1 and TRBJ1-4, with D maybe TRBD1 (6 bases). V was clipped by 3 bases and J by 6 bases, with 23 bases between them. The germline gives CDR1 MGHRA, CDR2 YSYEKL. CDR3 length: 18 amino acids. The CDR3 DNA reads TGCGCCAGCAGCCATGATTCCCTCGGTGGGCAGGGGCATGAAAAACTGTTTTTT. Translation gives CASSHDSLGGQGHEKLFF.

The chain is built from TRBV3-1 and TRBJ2-1; D gene unclear. The CDR3 contains 13 residues. Germline V gene data show CDR1 as LGHDT and CDR2 as YNNKEL (reference sequence). V dropped 0 bases and J dropped 3 bases, with 3 bases sitting between them. CDR3 sequence (DNA): TGTGCCAGCAGCCAAGACTACTACAATGAGCAGTTCTTC. It specifies CASSQDYYNEQFF.

The V gene is TRBV7-3, the J gene TRBJ1-1; 9 positions agree with TRBD1. After removal of 2 bases from V and 7 bases from J, the junction contained 2 bases not matched to a gene. In germline, CDR1 is SGHTA, CDR2 FQGTGA. The CDR3 consists of 13 residues. The CDR3 region has the DNA TGTGCCAGCAGCTTACGGGGACAGGGTGAAGCTTTCTTT. Translating it yields CASSLRGQGEAFF.

V usage is TRBV5-1 and J usage is TRBJ2-3, with D maybe TRBD1 (5 bases). The V gene's germline CDR1 is SGHRS and CDR2 YFSETQ. This CDR3 has 13 amino acids. Trimming removed 6 bases from V and 3 bases from J, with 11 bases in between. CDR3: CASTRDRTDTQYF. The CDR3 coding sequence is TGCGCCAGCACCAGGGATCGGACAGATACGCAGTATTTT.

The V call is TRBV7-9, the J call TRBJ2-5; 11 bases align to TRBD2. The V and J ends lost 1 base and 2 bases, in that order; junction bases with no gene match: 12. This CDR3 is 19 amino acids long. Germline V gives CDR1 SEHNR, CDR2 FQNEAQ (reference sequence). The CDR3 region has the DNA TGTGCCAGCAGCTTAGGGGCTGGTGCGACTAGCGGGGAACAAGAGACCCAGTACTTC. It specifies CASSLGAGATSGEQETQYF. Filled out from reference TRBV7-9 and TRBJ2-5, the complete variable domain reads DTGVSQNPRHKITKRGQNVTFRCDPISEHNRLYWYRQTLGQGPEFLTYFQNEAQLEKSRLLSDRFSAERPKGSFSTLEIQRTEQGDSAMYLCASSLGAGATSGEQETQYFGPGTRLLVL.

This sequence joins TRBV7-8 and TRBJ2-1; 11 nucleotides match TRBD2. The CDR3 runs 16 residues. With V trimmed by 3 bases and J by 9 bases, 10 bases remained unmatched. Germline CDR1 SGHVS, CDR2 FQNEAQ. Here the CDR3 DNA reads TGTGCCAGCAGCTTCCTAGCGGGAGGCCCCGTATTTGAGCAGTTCTTC. Its translation is CASSFLAGGPVFEQFF.

This clonotype occurred a few times. The chain uses TRBV20-1 and TRBJ1-3; D remains ambiguous. The CDR3 spans 11 residues. V lost 3 bases to trimming and J lost 4 bases, with 4 bases between them. Germline V CDR1 and CDR2: DFQATT, SNEGSKA (reference sequence). CDR3 bases: TGCAGTGCTAGTACCGGAAACACCATATATTTT. Translation gives CSASTGNTIYF.

This clonotype has ten or more counts. The CDR3 reads CAISELTSSYEQYF. The CDR3 nucleotides are TGTGCCATCAGTGAGCTGACTAGCTCCTACGAGCAGTACTTC. This chain joins TRBV10-3 and TRBJ2-7; perhaps TRBD2 as D (6 bases). V was cut by 2 bases and J by 0 bases, with 8 bases left in between. This CDR3 has 14 amino acids. Germline V CDR1 and CDR2: ENHRY, SYGVKD.

This clonotype was counted a few times. The rearrangement joins TRBV20-1 to TRBJ2-2; D is perhaps TRBD1 (6 bases). Per the germline V gene, CDR1 is DFQATT and CDR2 is SNEGSKA (reference sequence). The germline V and J ends were trimmed by 5 bases and 6 bases, with 10 bases remaining between them. CDR3 length equals 12 residues. The CDR3 here is CSAEQGSGELFF. The CDR3 DNA reads as TGCAGTGCTGAACAGGGTTCCGGGGAGCTGTTTTTT.

This clonotype was picked up a small number of times. This sequence joins TRBV4-3 and TRBJ2-7; either TRBD1 or TRBD2 may fit D (6 bases each). CDR3 size: 15 residues. Germline CDR1 is LGHNA and CDR2 is YSLEER. V lost 0 bases and J 2 bases, leaving 11 bases between the germline ends. CDR3 DNA sequence: TGCGCCAGCAGCCAAGACGTAGGGGGGCCCTACGAGCAGTACTTC. Translated, it gives CASSQDVGGPYEQYF.

The V gene is TRBV29-1, the J gene TRBJ2-3; D is ambiguous. This CDR3 spans 13 amino acids. Trimming left V 4 bases short and J 6 bases short, with 14 bases between. Germline assignment: CDR1 SQVTM and CDR2 ANQGSEA. In DNA, the CDR3 is TGCAGCGTTGGGCAGCGTCTGTTTGATACGCAGTATTTT. Its protein product is CSVGQRLFDTQYF.

The chain has TRBV6-5 and TRBJ1-2; 12 nucleotides agree with TRBD1. Germline V gene data show CDR1 as MNHEY and CDR2 as SVGAGI. The CDR3 is 17 residues long. The V segment lost 0 bases and the J segment 2 bases; nucleotides outside the gene matches: 4. CDR3 DNA sequence: TGTGCCAGCAGTTACTCTGCGGGACAGGGGGCAAACTATGGCTACACCTTC. Its protein product is CASSYSAGQGANYGYTF.

The V and J genes are TRBV20-1 and TRBJ2-5; 8 bases line up with TRBD2. This CDR3 comprises 14 residues. Germline CDR1 and CDR2: DFQATT and SNEGSKA (reference sequence). The V and J ends lost 6 bases and 4 bases, in that order; junction bases with no gene match: 10. CDR3 sequence reads: CSAGGEYGGETQYF. The CDR3 DNA reads TGCAGTGCCGGGGGGGAGTATGGTGGAGAGACCCAGTACTTC.

About this clonotype: Just one base apart from a much larger clone, this may be a read error. V gene TRBV25-1 combines with J gene TRBJ2-1; 10 nucleotides line up with TRBD2. TRBJ2-7 explains the end of the DNA better; the J call may be wrong. This CDR3 contains 14 residues. Germline values: CDR1 MGHDK, CDR2 SYGVNS. CDR3 coding DNA: TGTGCCAGCCCCCGGACTAGCGGTAATTACGAGCAGTACTTC. Encoded protein: CASPRTSGNYEQYF.

The chain has TRBV5-4 and TRBJ2-1, with D unresolved. V was trimmed by 1 base and J by 9 bases, leaving 11 bases between them. Germline CDR1 reads SGHNT; CDR2 reads YYREEE (reference sequence). This CDR3 contains 13 residues. CDR3: CASSLTVNGEQFF. The CDR3, as DNA: TGTGCCAGCAGCTTGACGGTAAACGGTGAGCAGTTCTTC.

The V call is TRBV29-1, the J call TRBJ1-1; no clear D. V gave up 4 bases and J gave up 0 bases, with 9 bases separating them. In germline, CDR1 is SQVTM, CDR2 ANQGSEA. The CDR3 consists of 13 residues. The CDR3 is CSVALRLNTEAFF. The CDR3 DNA reads as TGCAGCGTTGCGCTACGGTTGAACACTGAAGCTTTCTTT.

The chain couples TRBV4-3 to TRBJ2-5, with D hard to call. Near its end, the DNA agrees better with TRBJ2-1, so the J call may be wrong. Per the germline V gene, CDR1 is LGHNA and CDR2 is YSLEER. The CDR3 totals 15 residues. CDR3 sequence (DNA): TGCGCCAGCAGCCAAGAGGGGATCCCCCTCAATGAGCAGTTCTTC. This translates into CASSQEGIPLNEQFF.

The CDR3 DNA reads TGTGCCACCAGCAGAGATATGGGACAAGAGACCCAGTACTTC. The encoded protein is CATSRDMGQETQYF. This chain joins TRBV15 and TRBJ2-5, with unresolved D. V was cut by 0 bases and J by 2 bases, with 7 bases left in between. Germline V gives CDR1 LNHNV, CDR2 YYDKDF (reference sequence). The CDR3 consists of 14 residues. The full variable domain, its missing parts supplied by reference TRBV15 and TRBJ2-5, is DAMVIQNPRYQVTQFGKPVTLSCSQTLNHNVMYWYQQKSSQAPKLLFHYYDKDFNNEADTPDNFQSRRPNTSFCFLDIRSPGLGDTAMYLCATSRDMGQETQYFGPGTRLLVL.

This clonotype was counted only a few times. This chain links TRBV2 with TRBJ2-5; the match to TRBD2 covers 12 bases. The J call is doubtful: the DNA matches TRBJ2-1 better. CDR3 length equals 13 residues. The germline gives CDR1 SNHLY, CDR2 FYNNEI. DNA of the CDR3: TGTGTCAGTCAGACTAGCGGGAGTTATGAGCAGTTCTTC. This encodes CVSQTSGSYEQFF.